The rows below give T cell receptor beta chains drawn from one sample of a study of cytomegalovirus exposure and HLA in healthy donors. Measured with immunoSEQ multiplex PCR; TCRdb has only the in-frame clones, and not every one. The table shows over 60,000 clones, with about three quarters occurring only once. The sequenced material came from PBMCs. The receptors come from a young man in good health and CMV-seronegative. CDR3s include the opening cysteine and the closing phenylalanine or tryptophan. Each record gives: V gene, J gene, CDR3 length, D gene, clone size, CDR3 protein, CDR3 DNA. D genes are given only for firm matches. Where a row states a size, it is once, few, many or the class of an expanded clone; other rows omit it.

V: TRBV27; J: TRBJ2-7; length: 13; D: TRBD1; size: few; CDR3: CASSLIAGGEQYF; DNA: TGTGCCAGCAGTTTAATTGCAGGGGGCGAGCAGTACTTC
V: TRBV27; J: TRBJ2-7; length: 13; D: NA; size: NA; CDR3: CASSYGGSYEQYF; DNA: TGTGCCAGCAGTTACGGGGGCTCCTACGAGCAGTACTTC
V: TRBV4-3; J: TRBJ1-1; length: 13; D: NA; size: medium-sized; CDR3: CASSQERADEAFF; DNA: TGCGCCAGCAGCCAAGAGAGGGCAGATGAAGCTTTCTTT
V: TRBV7-2; J: TRBJ1-2; length: 13; D: NA; size: NA; CDR3: CATYVRGISGYTF; DNA: TGTGCCACCTACGTGAGGGGGATCAGTGGCTACACCTTC
V: TRBV5-5; J: TRBJ2-2; length: 16; D: TRBD1; size: NA; CDR3: CASSRTGGAGTGELFF; DNA: TGTGCCAGCAGCAGGACAGGGGGCGCTGGCACCGGGGAGCTGTTTTTT
V: TRBV5-4; J: TRBJ2-3; length: 16; D: TRBD2; size: NA; CDR3: CASSLGASGETDTQYF; DNA: TGTGCCAGCAGCTTGGGGGCTAGCGGTGAGACAGATACGCAGTATTTT
V: TRBV6-1; J: TRBJ1-2; length: 12; D: NA; size: NA; CDR3: CASAERAYGYTF; DNA: TGTGCCAGCGCCGAGAGGGCCTATGGCTACACCTTC
V: TRBV9; J: TRBJ1-5; length: 14; D: TRBD1; size: once; CDR3: CASNSGTAKQPQHF; DNA: TGTGCCAGCAACTCCGGGACAGCTAAACAGCCCCAGCATTTT
V: TRBV7-8; J: TRBJ1-5; length: 14; D: TRBD1; size: NA; CDR3: CASSLQQGSQPQHF; DNA: TGTGCCAGCAGCTTACAACAGGGGAGTCAGCCCCAGCATTTT
V: TRBV9; J: TRBJ1-6; length: 14; D: TRBD1; size: once; CDR3: CASSATGDNSPLHF; DNA: TGTGCCAGCAGCGCCACAGGGGATAATTCACCCCTCCACTTT
V: TRBV10-3; J: TRBJ2-2; length: 15; D: NA; size: NA; CDR3: CAISEATGNTGELFF; DNA: TGTGCCATCAGTGAGGCGACAGGGAACACCGGGGAGCTGTTTTTT
V: TRBV19; J: TRBJ2-1; length: 14; D: NA; size: once; CDR3: CASSIGGRGNEQFF; DNA: TGTGCCAGTAGTATAGGGGGGCGGGGGAATGAGCAGTTCTTC
V: TRBV10-3; J: TRBJ1-5; length: 14; D: NA; size: NA; CDR3: CAISDTGSTQPQHF; DNA: TGTGCCATCAGTGATACAGGGAGTACCCAGCCCCAGCATTTT
V: TRBV2; J: TRBJ2-5; length: 11; D: NA; size: NA; CDR3: CASGASETQYF; DNA: TGTGCCAGCGGCGCTAGCGAGACCCAGTACTTC
V: TRBV10-3; J: TRBJ1-2; length: 12; D: NA; size: NA; CDR3: CAISAGNYGYTF; DNA: TGTGCCATCAGTGCAGGGAACTATGGCTACACCTTC
V: TRBV19; J: TRBJ1-6; length: 14; D: NA; size: NA; CDR3: CASSDLLNNSPLHF; DNA: TGTGCCAGTAGCGACCTACTAAATAATTCACCCCTCCACTTT
V: TRBV4-1; J: TRBJ1-2; length: 14; D: TRBD1; size: few; CDR3: CASSPPGQWTGYTF; DNA: TGCGCCAGCAGCCCACCGGGACAGTGGACCGGCTACACCTTC
V: TRBV5-1; J: TRBJ2-2; length: 14; D: TRBD1; size: NA; CDR3: CASSLGDRAGELFF; DNA: TGCGCCAGCAGCTTGGGGGACAGGGCCGGGGAGCTGTTTTTT
V: TRBV18; J: TRBJ2-7; length: 15; D: NA; size: NA; CDR3: CASSPPESLGREQYF; DNA: TGTGCCAGCTCACCACCGGAGTCTCTGGGGCGCGAGCAGTACTTC
V: TRBV11-1; J: TRBJ1-1; length: 14; D: TRBD1; size: NA; CDR3: CASCRDRVSTEAFF; DNA: TGTGCCAGCTGCCGGGACAGGGTCTCCACTGAAGCTTTCTTT
V: TRBV6-5; J: TRBJ2-7; length: 14; D: NA; size: NA; CDR3: CASSPGPGAYEQYF; DNA: TGTGCCAGCAGCCCCGGGCCAGGGGCCTACGAGCAGTACTTC
V: TRBV29-1; J: TRBJ2-3; length: 14; D: NA; size: few; CDR3: CSVDHRRATDTQYF; DNA: TGCAGCGTTGATCACAGGAGGGCCACAGATACGCAGTATTTT
V: TRBV6-5; J: TRBJ1-2; length: 13; D: NA; size: few; CDR3: CASSYGGDYGYTF; DNA: TGTGCCAGCAGTTACGGAGGCGACTATGGCTACACCTTC
V: TRBV28; J: TRBJ2-2; length: 14; D: TRBD2; size: NA; CDR3: CASTIGTITGELFF; DNA: TGTGCCAGCACCATAGGGACTATCACCGGGGAGCTGTTTTTT
V: TRBV14; J: TRBJ2-1; length: 15; D: NA; size: NA; CDR3: CASSHPPTSYNEQFF; DNA: TGTGCCAGCAGCCATCCCCCTACTAGTTACAATGAGCAGTTCTTC
V: TRBV7-3; J: TRBJ2-1; length: 17; D: TRBD2; size: NA; CDR3: CASSLRGVAGRFNEQFF; DNA: TGTGCCAGCAGCTTAAGGGGGGTAGCGGGGCGTTTCAATGAGCAGTTCTTC
V: TRBV19; J: TRBJ1-5; length: 15; D: TRBD1; size: NA; CDR3: CASSQQGSAGQPQHF; DNA: TGTGCCAGTAGCCAACAGGGGAGCGCGGGTCAGCCCCAGCATTTT
V: TRBV6-1; J: TRBJ1-2; length: 15; D: TRBD1; size: NA; CDR3: CASSDPGTGDYGYTF; DNA: TGTGCCAGCAGTGACCCCGGGACAGGGGACTATGGCTACACCTTC
V: TRBV6-1; J: TRBJ2-3; length: 15; D: NA; size: NA; CDR3: CASSWGTASTDTQYF; DNA: TGTGCCAGCAGTTGGGGGACTGCTAGCACAGATACGCAGTATTTT
V: TRBV15; J: TRBJ2-3; length: 15; D: NA; size: NA; CDR3: CATSREGGAADTQYF; DNA: TGTGCCACCAGCAGAGAGGGGGGGGCGGCAGATACGCAGTATTTT
V: TRBV29-1; J: TRBJ2-7; length: 11; D: TRBD2; size: NA; CDR3: CSVNGGFEQYF; DNA: TGCAGCGTTAACGGGGGGTTCGAGCAGTACTTC
V: TRBV5-4; J: TRBJ2-7; length: 14; D: NA; size: once; CDR3: CASSPEVSSYEQYF; DNA: TGTGCCAGCAGCCCGGAGGTTAGCTCCTACGAGCAGTACTTC
V: TRBV10-3; J: TRBJ1-2; length: 13; D: NA; size: NA; CDR3: CAVPGVRDYGYTF; DNA: TGTGCCGTCCCGGGGGTACGGGACTATGGCTACACCTTC
V: TRBV4-2; J: TRBJ2-5; length: 13; D: TRBD1; size: NA; CDR3: CASSQGQGLPQYF; DNA: TGTGCCAGCAGCCAGGGACAGGGGCTACCCCAGTACTTC
V: TRBV2; J: TRBJ2-3; length: 15; D: TRBD1; size: NA; CDR3: CASSWDRESTDTQYF; DNA: TGTGCCAGCAGTTGGGACAGGGAAAGCACAGATACGCAGTATTTT
V: TRBV6-1; J: TRBJ1-6; length: 15; D: TRBD1; size: NA; CDR3: CASSARQGRDSPLHF; DNA: TGTGCCAGCAGTGCTCGACAGGGGCGGGATTCACCCCTCCACTTT
V: TRBV6-4; J: TRBJ2-1; length: 16; D: TRBD2; size: NA; CDR3: CASSDSGTSGGNEQFF; DNA: TGTGCCAGCAGTGACTCCGGGACTAGCGGGGGCAATGAGCAGTTCTTC
V: TRBV5-1; J: TRBJ1-3; length: 18; D: TRBD1; size: NA; CDR3: CASSPGMDRGRSGNTIYF; DNA: TGCGCCAGCAGCCCCGGGATGGACAGGGGGCGCTCCGGAAACACCATATATTTT
V: TRBV11-2; J: TRBJ2-2; length: 14; D: TRBD2; size: once; CDR3: CASSPTGRGGELFF; DNA: TGTGCCAGCAGCCCCACTGGGAGGGGCGGGGAGCTGTTTTTT
V: TRBV10-3; J: TRBJ2-7; length: 20; D: TRBD2; size: NA; CDR3: CAISESEQSPGGLLRVEQYF; DNA: TGTGCCATCAGTGAGTCCGAGCAGTCACCGGGAGGACTCCTACGTGTCGAGCAGTACTTC
V: TRBV7-3; J: TRBJ2-5; length: 13; D: NA; size: NA; CDR3: CASSFEGGETQYF; DNA: TGTGCCAGCAGCTTCGAGGGCGGGGAGACCCAGTACTTC
V: TRBV5-5; J: TRBJ2-7; length: 15; D: NA; size: NA; CDR3: CASSPGHTGDNEQYF; DNA: TGTGCCAGCAGCCCCGGACACACCGGGGACAACGAGCAGTACTTC
V: TRBV28; J: TRBJ1-5; length: 14; D: NA; size: NA; CDR3: CASRHRQALRPQHF; DNA: TGTGCCAGCAGACATAGACAGGCTTTGAGGCCCCAGCATTTT
V: TRBV6-4; J: TRBJ2-3; length: 15; D: TRBD1; size: NA; CDR3: CASSQQGMVTDTQYF; DNA: TGTGCCAGCAGTCAACAGGGGATGGTAACAGATACGCAGTATTTT
V: TRBV10-3; J: TRBJ2-3; length: 14; D: TRBD1; size: NA; CDR3: CAISERGTADTQYF; DNA: TGTGCCATCAGTGAGAGGGGGACAGCAGATACGCAGTATTTT
V: TRBV7-2; J: TRBJ1-2; length: 13; D: TRBD1; size: once; CDR3: CASSPKGALGYTF; DNA: TGTGCCAGCAGCCCGAAGGGGGCTCTTGGCTACACCTTC
V: TRBV6-5; J: TRBJ1-2; length: 15; D: NA; size: NA; CDR3: CASRGGPPKGYGYTF; DNA: TGTGCCAGCAGGGGGGGACCGCCGAAGGGCTATGGCTACACCTTC
V: TRBV28; J: TRBJ2-2; length: 14; D: NA; size: NA; CDR3: CASKVLENTGELFF; DNA: TGTGCCAGCAAAGTACTAGAGAACACCGGGGAGCTGTTTTTT
V: TRBV2; J: TRBJ2-5; length: 17; D: TRBD1; size: NA; CDR3: CASSEAPNRGLGETQYF; DNA: TGTGCCAGCAGTGAAGCCCCTAACAGGGGGCTCGGGGAGACCCAGTACTTC
V: TRBV12-5; J: TRBJ2-1; length: 12; D: NA; size: few; CDR3: CASGPQGGGQFF; DNA: TGTGCTAGTGGTCCCCAGGGCGGTGGACAGTTCTTC
V: TRBV5-1; J: TRBJ2-7; length: 11; D: NA; size: NA; CDR3: CASTQGNEQYF; DNA: TGCGCCAGCACACAGGGAAACGAGCAGTACTTC
V: TRBV28; J: TRBJ1-1; length: 14; D: NA; size: few; CDR3: CASSLGLANTEAFF; DNA: TGTGCCAGCAGTTTAGGGCTGGCGAACACTGAAGCTTTCTTT
V: TRBV4-2; J: TRBJ1-4; length: 16; D: NA; size: NA; CDR3: CASSQPEQGGSEKLFF; DNA: TGTGCCAGCAGCCAACCCGAACAGGGTGGGTCTGAAAAACTGTTTTTT
V: TRBV15; J: TRBJ1-2; length: 14; D: NA; size: NA; CDR3: CATSRRTVNYGYTF; DNA: TGTGCCACCAGCAGAAGGACTGTTAACTATGGCTACACCTTC
V: TRBV28; J: TRBJ2-7; length: 11; D: NA; size: few; CDR3: CASINFGGQYF; DNA: TGTGCCAGCATAAATTTCGGAGGGCAGTACTTC